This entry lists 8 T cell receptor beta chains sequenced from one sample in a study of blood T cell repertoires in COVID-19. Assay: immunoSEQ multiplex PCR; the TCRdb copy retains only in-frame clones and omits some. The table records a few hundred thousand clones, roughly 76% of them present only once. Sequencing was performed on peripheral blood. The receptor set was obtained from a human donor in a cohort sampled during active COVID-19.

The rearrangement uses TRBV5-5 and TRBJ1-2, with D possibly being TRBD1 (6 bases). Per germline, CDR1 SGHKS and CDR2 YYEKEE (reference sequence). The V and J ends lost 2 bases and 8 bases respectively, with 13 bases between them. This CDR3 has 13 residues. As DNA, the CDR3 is TGTGCCAGCAGCTTAAACAGGGACCTGGGCTACACCTTC. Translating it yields CASSLNRDLGYTF.

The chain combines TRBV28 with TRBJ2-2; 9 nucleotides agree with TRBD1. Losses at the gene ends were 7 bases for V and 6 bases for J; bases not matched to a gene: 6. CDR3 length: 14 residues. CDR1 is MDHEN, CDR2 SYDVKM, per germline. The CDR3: CASKGTGLSGELFF. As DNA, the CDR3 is TGTGCCAGCAAAGGGACAGGGCTTTCCGGGGAGCTGTTTTTT. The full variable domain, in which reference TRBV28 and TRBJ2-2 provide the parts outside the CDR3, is DVKVTQSSRYLVKRTGEKVFLECVQDMDHENMFWYRQDPGLGLRLIYFSYDVKMKEKGDIPEGYSVSREKKERFSLILESASTNQTSMYLCASKGTGLSGELFFGEGSRLTVL.

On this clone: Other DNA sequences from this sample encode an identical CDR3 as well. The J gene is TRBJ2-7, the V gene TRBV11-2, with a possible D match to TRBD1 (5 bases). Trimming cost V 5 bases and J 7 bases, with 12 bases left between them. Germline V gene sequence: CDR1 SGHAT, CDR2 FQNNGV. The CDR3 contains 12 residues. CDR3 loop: CASSPTVGEQYF. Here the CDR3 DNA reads TGTGCCAGCAGCCCGACAGTAGGGGAGCAGTACTTC.

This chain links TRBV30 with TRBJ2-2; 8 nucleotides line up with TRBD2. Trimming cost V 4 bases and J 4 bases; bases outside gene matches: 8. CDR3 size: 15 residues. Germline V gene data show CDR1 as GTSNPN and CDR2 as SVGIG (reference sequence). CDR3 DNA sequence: TGTGCCTGGATGGTTCACGGGGGGGGCACCGGGGAGCTGTTTTTT. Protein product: CAWMVHGGGTGELFF.

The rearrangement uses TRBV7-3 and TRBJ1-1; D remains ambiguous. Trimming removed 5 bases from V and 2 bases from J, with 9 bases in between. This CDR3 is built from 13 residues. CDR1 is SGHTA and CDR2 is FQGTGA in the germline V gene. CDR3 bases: TGTGCCAGCAGCCTGACAAGTAACACTGAAGCTTTCTTT. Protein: CASSLTSNTEAFF.

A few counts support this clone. The CDR3 spells CASSLSGEIGGGEAFF. In DNA, the CDR3 is TGCGCCAGCAGCTTGTCAGGGGAGATTGGTGGCGGTGAAGCTTTCTTT. V usage is TRBV5-1 and J usage is TRBJ1-1; D possibly corresponds to TRBD1 (6 bases). Germline assignment: CDR1 SGHRS and CDR2 YFSETQ. CDR3 size: 16 residues. Trimming took 1 base from V and 7 from J, leaving 20 bases between them. The full variable domain, with the rest looked up from reference TRBV5-1 and TRBJ1-1, is KAGVTQTPRYLIKTRGQQVTLSCSPISGHRSVSWYQQTPGQGLQFLFEYFSETQRNKGNFPGRFSGRQFSNSRSEMNVSTLELGDSALYLCASSLSGEIGGGEAFFGQGTRLTVV.

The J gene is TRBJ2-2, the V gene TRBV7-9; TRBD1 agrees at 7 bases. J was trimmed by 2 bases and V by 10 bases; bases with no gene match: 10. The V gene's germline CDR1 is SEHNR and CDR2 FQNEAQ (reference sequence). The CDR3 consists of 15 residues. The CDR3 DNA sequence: TGTGCCACCCTTGACAGGGTAGGCAACACCGGGGAGCTGTTTTTT. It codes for CATLDRVGNTGELFF.

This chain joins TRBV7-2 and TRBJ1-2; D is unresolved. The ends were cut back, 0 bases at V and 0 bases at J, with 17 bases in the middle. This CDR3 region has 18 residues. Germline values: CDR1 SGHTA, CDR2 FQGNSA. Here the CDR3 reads CASSLAAGLIGPNYGYTF. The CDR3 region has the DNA TGTGCCAGCAGCTTAGCAGCGGGCCTTATCGGCCCTAACTATGGCTACACCTTC.